These T cell receptor beta chains were read from a single sample in a study of beta chain features in type 1 diabetes. Sequencing was performed with immunoSEQ multiplex PCR; in TCRdb, only in-frame clones are kept and a portion is missing. In the table there are some 150,000 clones, more than 10% of which are singletons. The source material was central memory CD4+ T cells from blood. The receptors were sampled from a man aged 18 to 30 with type 1 diabetes. Each CDR3 is given with its conserved first and last residue. A D gene is named only where the DNA matches it firmly. Clone size appears in some rows only: once, few, many, or a class for an expanded clone.

cdr3_aa	cdr3_nt	d_call	cdr3_length	clone_size	v_call	j_call
CAISEAGGSPDTQYF	TGTGCCATCAGTGAGGCGGGGGGCAGCCCAGATACGCAGTATTTT	TRBD2	15	once	TRBV10-3	TRBJ2-3
CASSEEGQPEFF	TGTGCCAGCAGTGAAGAGGGACAACCCGAGTTCTTC	NA	12	few	TRBV2	TRBJ2-1
CSVDAGDKRLFF	TGCAGCGTTGATGCGGGGGATAAGCGTCTTTTCTTT	NA	12	few	TRBV29-1	TRBJ1-1
CASSQPGQGKYEQYF	TGCGCCAGCAGCCAGCCGGGACAGGGGAAGTACGAGCAGTACTTC	TRBD1	15	many	TRBV4-1	TRBJ2-7
CASSKARGLANEKLFF	TGTGCCAGCAGCAAAGCCAGGGGGCTCGCTAATGAAAAACTGTTTTTT	NA	16	NA	TRBV21-1	TRBJ1-4
CASSADRGYTEAFF	TGTGCCAGCAGTGCCGACAGGGGGTACACTGAAGCTTTCTTT	TRBD1	14	NA	TRBV25-1	TRBJ1-1
CASSVVGRGQDTQYF	TGTGCCAGCAGCGTAGTCGGCAGGGGGCAAGATACGCAGTATTTT	TRBD1	15	few	TRBV9	TRBJ2-3
CASSSGAGEGNEQFF	TGCGCCAGCAGCTCAGGGGCCGGGGAGGGCAATGAGCAGTTCTTC	NA	15	few	TRBV5-1	TRBJ2-1
CAISGTTGSSYNSPLHF	TGTGCCATCAGTGGAACGACAGGGAGCTCCTATAATTCACCCCTCCACTTT	TRBD1	17	many	TRBV10-3	TRBJ1-6
CASSRGGTGLEAFF	TGTGCCAGCAGCCGCGGGGGCACAGGACTGGAGGCTTTCTTT	NA	14	few	TRBV7-9	TRBJ1-1
CACGPATNEKLFF	TGTGCCTGTGGACCCGCAACTAATGAAAAACTGTTTTTT	NA	13	NA	TRBV30	TRBJ1-4
CASSLRTSGGEQYF	TGCGCCAGCAGCTTAAGGACTAGCGGTGGGGAGCAGTACTTC	TRBD2	14	NA	TRBV5-1	TRBJ2-7
CASSLVGPGTGDDEQFF	TGTGCCAGCAGCTTAGTTGGCCCAGGGACAGGGGACGATGAGCAGTTCTTC	TRBD1	17	many	TRBV7-2	TRBJ2-1
CASSSGSNYGYTF	TGCGCCAGCAGCTCGGGCTCTAACTATGGCTACACCTTC	NA	13	few	TRBV5-1	TRBJ1-2
CASSRIGDIWDSEAFF	TGTGCCAGCAGCAGAATTGGGGATATATGGGACTCTGAAGCTTTCTTT	NA	16	NA	TRBV9	TRBJ1-1
CASSRPGNYGYTF	TGTGCCAGTAGTAGACCAGGGAACTATGGCTACACCTTC	NA	13	NA	TRBV19	TRBJ1-2
CASSLGRDYQPQHF	TGTGCCAGCAGCTTGGGGCGGGACTATCAGCCCCAGCATTTT	NA	14	NA	TRBV13	TRBJ1-5
CASSGQGDSPLHF	TGTGCCAGCAGTGGGCAGGGGGATTCACCCCTCCACTTT	TRBD1	13	few	TRBV2	TRBJ1-6
CASSYNRDRVSGANVLTF	TGTGCCAGCAGCTACAACCGGGACAGGGTATCAGGGGCCAACGTCCTGACTTTC	NA	18	NA	TRBV21-1	TRBJ2-6
CASSQGQGSYEQYF	TGTGCCAGCAGCCAGGGACAGGGCTCCTACGAGCAGTACTTC	TRBD1	14	NA	TRBV9	TRBJ2-7
CASSPNPPRTDTQYF	TGTGCCAGCAGTCCAAACCCACCACGCACAGATACGCAGTATTTT	NA	15	NA	TRBV27	TRBJ2-3
CAGGERARANVLTF	TGTGCCGGAGGTGAGAGGGCAAGGGCCAACGTCCTGACTTTC	NA	14	many	TRBV7-2	TRBJ2-6
CASSPTGDTQYF	TGTGCCAGCAGCCCCACAGGGGATACGCAGTATTTT	NA	12	few	TRBV7-6	TRBJ2-3
CASSPAQGVGYGYTF	TGTGCCAGCTCACCAGCCCAGGGTGTCGGCTATGGCTACACCTTC	NA	15	NA	TRBV18	TRBJ1-2
CASAGGEYYGYTF	TGTGCCAGCGCAGGGGGCGAGTACTATGGCTACACCTTC	TRBD1	13	NA	TRBV2	TRBJ1-2
CASRPGGALGSQYF	TGTGCCAGCAGACCCGGGGGGGCCCTAGGGTCCCAGTACTTC	TRBD2	14	few	TRBV6-5	TRBJ2-5
CASSVKAGNSEAFF	TGTGCCAGCAGCGTAAAGGCTGGGAACTCAGAAGCTTTCTTT	NA	14	many	TRBV9	TRBJ1-1
CASKTGKETQYF	TGTGCCAGCAAGACAGGGAAAGAGACCCAGTACTTC	TRBD1	12	few	TRBV6-1	TRBJ2-5
CASKGGLGGYTF	TGTGCCAGCAAAGGAGGGTTAGGTGGCTACACCTTC	NA	12	NA	TRBV21-1	TRBJ1-2
CASSVATWSEAGTEAFF	TGTGCCAGCAGCGTAGCTACTTGGTCGGAGGCAGGGACCGAAGCTTTCTTT	NA	17	medium-sized	TRBV9	TRBJ1-1
CASSPGEGYEQYF	TGCGCCAGCAGCCCAGGGGAGGGTTACGAGCAGTACTTC	NA	13	few	TRBV5-1	TRBJ2-7
CSVESSANQPQHF	TGCAGCGTTGAATCTTCCGCCAATCAGCCCCAGCATTTT	NA	13	few	TRBV29-1	TRBJ1-5
CAWSAMAMNTEAFF	TGTGCCTGGAGCGCCATGGCGATGAACACTGAAGCTTTCTTT	NA	14	NA	TRBV30	TRBJ1-1
CASSPLGLAGDETQYF	TGTGCCAGCAGCCCTCTCGGACTAGCGGGGGACGAGACCCAGTACTTC	TRBD2	16	NA	TRBV7-7	TRBJ2-5
CASSLSGGNTEAFF	TGTGCCAGCAGCTTAAGCGGAGGGAACACTGAAGCTTTCTTT	NA	14	NA	TRBV7-8	TRBJ1-1
CASSPGTGNTGELFF	TGCGCCAGCAGCCCCGGGACAGGGAACACCGGGGAGCTGTTTTTT	TRBD1	15	few	TRBV5-1	TRBJ2-2
CASSSRPSGGTDTQYF	TGTGCCAGCAGCTCTAGGCCTAGCGGGGGGACAGATACGCAGTATTTT	TRBD2	16	few	TRBV7-3	TRBJ2-3
CASSQVQGANTEAFF	TGCGCCAGCAGCCAAGTTCAGGGGGCGAACACTGAAGCTTTCTTT	TRBD1	15	NA	TRBV4-1	TRBJ1-1
CSAPSGDGYTF	TGCAGTGCTCCAAGCGGGGATGGCTACACCTTC	NA	11	NA	TRBV20-1	TRBJ1-2
CASSTGIGGGTDTQYF	TGTGCCAGCAGCACCGGAATCGGGGGCGGCACAGATACGCAGTATTTT	NA	16	NA	TRBV7-2	TRBJ2-3
CAISESTRGAGANVLTF	TGTGCCATCAGTGAGTCGACCAGGGGCGCCGGGGCCAACGTCCTGACTTTC	NA	17	few	TRBV10-3	TRBJ2-6
CASRLLADTQYF	TGTGCCAGCAGGCTACTAGCAGATACGCAGTATTTT	NA	12	NA	TRBV2	TRBJ2-3
CASSPRGETQYF	TGTGCCAGCAGCCCGCGTGGGGAGACCCAGTACTTC	NA	12	few	TRBV9	TRBJ2-5
CASSQQGNGYTF	TGTGCCAGCAGCCAACAGGGAAATGGCTACACCTTC	NA	12	NA	TRBV28	TRBJ1-2
CASSLAGQGRSYGYTF	TGTGCCAGCAGTTTAGCCGGACAGGGTAGGAGCTATGGCTACACCTTC	TRBD1	16	few	TRBV28	TRBJ1-2
CSVAGGGETQYF	TGCAGCGTTGCAGGGGGGGGAGAGACCCAGTACTTC	NA	12	few	TRBV29-1	TRBJ2-5
CAWSLAGGFNQPQHF	TGTGCCTGGAGTTTGGCAGGGGGATTCAATCAGCCCCAGCATTTT	TRBD1	15	few	TRBV30	TRBJ1-5
CASSRQGSGYTF	TGTGCCAGCAGTCGACAGGGTAGTGGCTACACCTTC	TRBD1	12	NA	TRBV27	TRBJ1-2
CASSQDVGGSYNEQFF	TGTGCCAGCAGCCAAGATGTGGGGGGATCCTACAATGAGCAGTTCTTC	NA	16	NA	TRBV4-2	TRBJ2-1
CASSAAGQIQETQYF	TGTGCCAGTAGTGCTGCGGGCCAAATCCAAGAGACCCAGTACTTC	NA	15	NA	TRBV19	TRBJ2-5
CASRSGQMAFF	TGTGCCAGCAGATCCGGACAAATGGCTTTCTTT	NA	11	NA	TRBV6-1	TRBJ1-1